This T cell receptor beta chain appears in the sequencing data of a study of tumor and adjacent non-tumor tissue in lung cancer. This clonotype appeared many times. RNA was extracted from bulk tissue without any cell sorting. A modified ARM-PCR protocol with three rounds of nested PCR amplified TCRbeta. TCRdb re-called the multiplex PCR reads through MiXCR, storing one row per CDR3 protein. The table lists 110,000 or so distinct CDR3 sequences, 75% of them singletons. The CDR3 totals 14 residues. CDR1 DFQATT and CDR2 SNEGSKA come from the germline V gene (reference sequence). The V end was cut by 5 bases, the J end by 4 bases, with 17 bases between.

The chain is built from TRBV20-1 and TRBJ2-5; D uncertain. This clonotype originated in a woman between 55 and 75 years old with non-small cell lung cancer. The sequencing sample was made of lung tumor tissue. CDR3 nucleotide sequence: TGCAGTGCTCTCCCTCGAGTACTTACAGAGACCCAGTACTTC. It yields the protein CSALPRVLTETQYF.